This T cell receptor beta chain stems from a study of blood T cell repertoires in COVID-19. Authors' data handling: Reference gene primer amplification gave estimated nucleated cell counts. Using immunoSEQ multiplex PCR, the repertoire was profiled, and TCRdb retains in-frame clones only, with some absent. The D gene and trimming were derived from the DNA, and the V and J assignments and clone size from that table. This table holds about 140,000 clones, approximately 83% found once. For this clone: The sample contains more than one DNA sequence encoding this CDR3.

Input material: peripheral blood. The TCR sequence derives from a human donor in a cohort sampled during active COVID-19.

CDR3 bases: TGCAGCGTTGGTCGGCAGGGGGCCGGCGAGCAGTACTTC. It translates to CSVGRQGAGEQYF. The genes are TRBV29-1 and TRBJ2-7, with 8 bases aligning to TRBD1. The germline gives CDR1 SQVTM, CDR2 ANQGSEA. The ends lost 4 bases at V and 6 bases at J; junction bases unmatched: 8. The CDR3 contains 13 residues.